The 28 T cell receptor beta chains presented below share a single source sample, sequenced in a study of identical twins (TCRdb year 2016). Libraries were constructed by 5' RACE. The instrument was an Illumina HiSeq 2000. TCRdb reprocessed the public reads (quality trimming at Q25 with fastp, clone calling with MiXCR) and kept in-frame beta chains. Under each unique CDR3 protein, matching rows form one entry showing the most common genes and DNA. The sample table shows 1,800,000 or so distinct CDR3 sequences, and more than 30% are seen once. Of the sample, approximately 0.29% falls within the top ten clones. Sequencing was carried out using cord blood. The receptor source for this set is a newborn girl in good health.

This clonotype was detected a few times. The genes are TRBV10-3 and TRBJ1-2; D is ambiguous. V was shortened by 6 bases and J by 5 bases, with 13 bases between the two germline ends. The CDR3 spans 13 residues. The germline V gene encodes CDR1 ENHRY and CDR2 SYGVKD. The DNA of the CDR3 is TGTGCCATCAGCGGGGTCAGCGGATATGGCTACACCTTC. It encodes CAISGVSGYGYTF.

The chain carries TRBV20-1 and TRBJ1-4; D uncertain. CDR3 length: 18 residues. CDR1 is DFQATT, CDR2 SNEGSKA, per germline (reference sequence). V was trimmed by 0 bases and J by 4 bases, leaving 21 bases between them. The CDR3 loop is CSARDVGGFGLHNEKLFF. For the CDR3, the DNA is TGCAGTGCTAGAGATGTCGGAGGCTTCGGACTTCATAATGAAAAACTGTTTTTT.

This clonotype was seen a few times. The CDR3 protein is CSARTSGTSGRWSTDTQYF. CDR3 nucleotide sequence: TGCAGTGCTAGAACCTCCGGGACTAGCGGGAGGTGGAGCACAGATACGCAGTATTTT. The chain employs TRBV20-1 and TRBJ2-3; 15 bases map to TRBD2. V was pared by 2 bases and J by 0 bases, with 9 bases of the junction left unmatched. Germline lookup yields CDR1 DFQATT and CDR2 SNEGSKA (reference sequence). This CDR3 has 19 residues.

The V and J genes are TRBV14 and TRBJ2-7; 8 bases line up with TRBD2. The V segment lost 4 bases and the J segment 7 bases; nucleotides outside the gene matches: 12. The CDR3 sequence is 15 residues long. Germline CDR1 reads SGHDN; CDR2 reads FVKESK. The DNA of the CDR3 is TGTGCCAGCAGCCTGCCGGCAGGACTAGCCAATGAGCAGTACTTC. Translated: CASSLPAGLANEQYF.

This clonotype was seen only a few times. This chain joins TRBV20-1 and TRBJ2-7; the match to TRBD2 covers 7 bases. The CDR3 sequence is 14 residues long. Germline V gives CDR1 DFQATT, CDR2 SNEGSKA (reference sequence). V lost 1 base and J lost 0; bases outside the gene matches: 3. The CDR3 DNA reads TGCAGTGCTAGAGTGCGGGAGACCTCCTACGAGCAGTACTTC. It specifies CSARVRETSYEQYF.

V is TRBV29-1 and J is TRBJ1-1, with TRBD1 identical over 9 bases. The germline V gene has CDR1 SQVTM and CDR2 ANQGSEA. There are 13 residues in the CDR3. Trimming at V came to 0 bases and at J to 10 bases, leaving 6 bases not matched to a gene. CDR3 amino acids: CSVEDLRDRVAFF. CDR3 nucleotide sequence: TGCAGCGTTGAAGATCTAAGGGACAGGGTAGCTTTCTTT.

The chain recombines TRBV24-1 with TRBJ2-3, with 11 bases aligning to TRBD1. This CDR3 is 14 amino acids long. Germline CDR1 KGHDR, CDR2 SFDVKD. J lost 11 bases, V lost 3 bases, and 6 bases had no gene match. CDR3 loop: CATSDGTGGSKQYF. The CDR3 DNA follows: TGTGCCACCAGTGATGGGACAGGGGGAAGTAAGCAGTATTTT.

This chain connects TRBV27 to TRBJ2-4; TRBD2 matches at 11 bases. The germline V gene has CDR1 MNHEY and CDR2 SMNVEV (reference sequence). V lost 1 base and J lost 13; bases outside the gene matches: 9. This CDR3 has 15 amino acids. CDR3 loop: CASSLLGSGRAEQYF. As DNA, the CDR3 is TGTGCCAGCAGTTTATTAGGTAGCGGGAGGGCAGAGCAGTACTTC.

This clonotype came up a few times. The V gene is TRBV13, the J gene TRBJ2-3; D is possibly TRBD2 (7 bases). Germline CDR1 and CDR2: PRHDT and FYEKMQ (reference sequence). CDR3 length: 15 residues. V dropped 7 bases and J dropped 2 bases, with 16 bases sitting between them. CDR3 sequence reads: CASNPRGGATDTQYF. CDR3 nucleotide sequence: TGTGCCAGCAACCCTCGAGGGGGGGCCACAGATACGCAGTATTTT.

J is TRBJ2-7 and V is TRBV10-3; 14 bases are a match to TRBD2. The end of the DNA is better explained by TRBJ2-5, so the J call may be wrong. There are 17 residues in the CDR3. Per the germline V gene, CDR1 is ENHRY and CDR2 is SYGVKD. The CDR3 spells CAISVTSGGAADETQYF. The CDR3 DNA reads as TGTGCCATCAGTGTGACTAGCGGGGGGGCTGCCGACGAGACCCAGTACTTC.

The CDR3 reads CASSKDRVTGELFF. Here the CDR3 DNA reads TGTGCCAGCAGCAAGGACAGGGTGACCGGGGAGCTGTTTTTT. The chain couples TRBV7-9 to TRBJ2-2, with 8 bases matching TRBD1. V gave up 5 bases and J gave up 5 bases; unmatched junction bases: 4. The CDR3 has 14 residues. Germline V gene lookup returns CDR1 SEHNR and CDR2 FQNEAQ (reference sequence). The variable domain in full, completed from reference TRBV7-9 and TRBJ2-2, reads DTGVSQNPRHKITKRGQNVTFRCDPISEHNRLYWYRQTLGQGPEFLTYFQNEAQLEKSRLLSDRFSAERPKGSFSTLEIQRTEQGDSAMYLCASSKDRVTGELFFGEGSRLTVL.

This clonotype was recorded only once. The chain is built from TRBV3-1 and TRBJ1-4; 8 bases line up with TRBD1. The junction had 7 bases not matched to a gene; V was cut back by 7 bases and J by 3 bases. Germline CDR1 reads LGHDT; CDR2 reads YNNKEL (reference sequence). CDR3 length equals 15 residues. CDR3: CASNLGTGPNEKLFF. The CDR3 DNA reads as TGTGCCAGCAATCTTGGGACAGGACCTAATGAAAAACTGTTTTTT.

This clonotype showed up many times. This sequence joins TRBV7-2 and TRBJ2-3; weak D call: TRBD2 (6 bases). The CDR3 loop spans 14 amino acids. Germline CDR1 SGHTA, CDR2 FQGNSA. The V end was cut by 2 bases, the J end by 6 bases, with 12 bases between. The CDR3 sequence: CASSLKGLADTQYF. In nucleotides, the CDR3 is TGTGCCAGCAGCTTAAAAGGTCTAGCGGATACGCAGTATTTT.

This clonotype has a handful of counts. The chain has TRBV12-3 or TRBV12-4 and TRBJ2-7; TRBD2 agrees at 8 bases. This CDR3 has 14 residues. V was pared by 3 bases and J by 5 bases, with 6 bases of the junction left unmatched. The CDR3 loop reads CASSFSAGVDEQYF. CDR3 bases: TGTGCCAGCAGTTTCTCAGCGGGGGTAGACGAGCAGTACTTC.

This clonotype has a handful of counts. V usage is TRBV3-1 and J usage is TRBJ1-2; TRBD1 might be the D (6 bases). The CDR3 totals 14 residues. The V gene lost 7 bases and the J gene lost 2 bases, with 14 bases spanning the gap. In germline, CDR1 is LGHDT, CDR2 YNNKEL (reference sequence). As DNA, the CDR3 is TGTGCCAGCACCCGGACGGGGGGCAACTATGGCTACACCTTC. It is translated as CASTRTGGNYGYTF.

A remark on this clonotype: The junction does not match germline at one end; this may be a read error. The chain joins TRBV18 to TRBJ1-2; D is ambiguous. CDR3 size: 15 residues. Germline values: CDR1 KGHSH, CDR2 LQKENI. DNA of the CDR3: TGTGCCAGTTCACCAAATGGGAGACCAAATCCTGGCTACACCTTC. Translation gives CASSPNGRPNPGYTF.

This clonotype was observed a few times. The rearrangement joins TRBV25-1 to TRBJ1-1; no clear D gene. The V gene lost 3 bases and the J gene lost 7 bases, with 9 bases spanning the gap. Germline loops: CDR1 MGHDK, CDR2 SYGVNS. The CDR3 is 12 amino acids. This CDR3 is CASSDRHFEAFF. The CDR3 DNA is TGTGCCAGCAGTGACCGACACTTTGAAGCTTTCTTT. The variable domain in full, with the rest retrieved from reference TRBV25-1 and TRBJ1-1, is EADIYQTPRYLVIGTGKKITLECSQTMGHDKMYWYQQDPGMELHLIHYSYGVNSTEKGDLSSESTVSRIRTEHFPLTLESARPSHTSQYLCASSDRHFEAFFGQGTRLTVV.

This clonotype was seen a few times. The chain joins TRBV20-1 to TRBJ1-6; 9 positions agree with TRBD1. The CDR3 runs 13 residues. Germline V gene lookup returns CDR1 DFQATT and CDR2 SNEGSKA (reference sequence). V shed 3 bases, J shed 8 bases, and the junction held 2 bases outside the gene matches. The CDR3 spells CSARDRGYSPLHF. CDR3 in DNA: TGCAGTGCTAGGGACAGGGGCTATTCACCCCTCCACTTT.

The chain joins TRBV10-3 to TRBJ2-7; D is perhaps TRBD1 or TRBD2 (5 bases each). This CDR3 has 16 residues. CDR1 and CDR2 from the germline V gene are ENHRY and SYGVKD. V was clipped by 3 bases and J by 4 bases, with 19 bases between them. The CDR3 nucleotides are TGTGCCATCAGTGAAGCCCCGAGGGGTTCTCGGTACGAGCAGTACTTC. It translates to CAISEAPRGSRYEQYF.

This clonotype was seen more than once but under ten times. This rearrangement joins TRBV28 to TRBJ1-4, with 7 bases that match TRBD1. Germline values: CDR1 MDHEN, CDR2 SYDVKM. Trimming took 5 bases from V and 7 from J; bases not matched to a gene: 10. The CDR3 has 15 residues. CDR3 in DNA: TGTGCCAGCAGTCCCGGGGACAGCAGAGGTGAAAAACTGTTTTTT. Protein product: CASSPGDSRGEKLFF.

This clonotype was seen a handful of times. The DNA of the CDR3 is TGTGCCAGCAGTTTACCTAGCGGTCCCTACAATGAGCAGTACTTC. This gives the protein CASSLPSGPYNEQYF. The chain carries TRBV28 and TRBJ2-1; 7 bases map to TRBD2. Judging by the DNA end, TRBJ2-7 fits better; the J call may be wrong. Germline V gene data show CDR1 as MDHEN and CDR2 as SYDVKM. CDR3 length: 15 residues.

This clonotype has just a few counts. This chain joins TRBV3-1 and TRBJ2-3; D is ambiguous. Germline CDR1 LGHDT, CDR2 YNNKEL (reference sequence). The CDR3 sequence is 15 residues long. V lost 2 bases, J lost 2 bases, and 11 bases lay in between. The CDR3, as DNA: TGTGCCAGCAGCCAACCGGGCGCGTACACAGATACGCAGTATTTT. It is translated as CASSQPGAYTDTQYF.

This clonotype was seen more than once but under ten times. The J gene is TRBJ2-2, the V gene TRBV5-1; tentative D call: TRBD2 (6 bases). The CDR3 loop spans 13 amino acids. Deletions cut 3 bases from V and 6 bases from J, with 9 bases between. The germline gives CDR1 SGHRS, CDR2 YFSETQ. Here the CDR3 DNA reads TGCGCCAGCAGCTCGCGCGGGGCCGGGGAGCTGTTTTTT. This gives the protein CASSSRGAGELFF.

At least ten counts were recorded for this clonotype. The chain is built from TRBV15 and TRBJ2-1; D is uncertain. The CDR3 is 16 residues long. V lost 2 bases and J lost 5, with 16 bases in between. Looked up from germline, CDR1 is LNHNV and CDR2 is YYDKDF (reference sequence). Here the CDR3 DNA reads TGTGCCACCAGCAGACCCCGGTTGGCTCCAAACAATGAGCAGTTCTTC. It is translated as CATSRPRLAPNNEQFF. The full variable domain, completed using reference TRBV15 and TRBJ2-1, is DAMVIQNPRYQVTQFGKPVTLSCSQTLNHNVMYWYQQKSSQAPKLLFHYYDKDFNNEADTPDNFQSRRPNTSFCFLDIRSPGLGDTAMYLCATSRPRLAPNNEQFFGPGTRLTVL.

In its sample, this clonotype was seen once. This chain connects TRBV7-2 to TRBJ1-1; D gene ambiguous. The CDR3 is made up of 14 amino acids. V lost 1 base and J 6 bases, leaving 12 bases between the germline ends. The germline V gene encodes CDR1 SGHTA and CDR2 FQGNSA. The CDR3 loop reads CASSLDGRSAEAFF. In DNA form, the CDR3 reads TGTGCCAGCAGCTTAGACGGCCGGTCGGCTGAAGCTTTCTTT.

This clonotype has only one observation. The rearrangement joins TRBV7-9 to TRBJ1-1; tentative D call: TRBD1 (5 bases). This CDR3 region has 15 residues. The germline V gene encodes CDR1 SEHNR and CDR2 FQNEAQ (reference sequence). Trimming removed 1 base from V and 6 bases from J, with 15 bases in between. CDR3 DNA: TGTGCCAGCAGCTTAGAGGGCAGGGCGTTACCTGAAGCTTTCTTT. As protein: CASSLEGRALPEAFF.

This chain uses TRBV10-1 with TRBJ2-1; TRBD1 agrees at 10 bases. With V trimmed by 8 bases and J by 5 bases, 12 bases remained unmatched. This CDR3 is built from 16 residues. Germline CDR1 WNHNN, CDR2 SYGVQD (reference sequence). The CDR3 here is CASANTDRGGNNEQFF. The CDR3 DNA follows: TGCGCCAGCGCCAACACGGACAGGGGGGGAAACAATGAGCAGTTCTTC.

This clonotype was picked up many times. The chain combines TRBV18 with TRBJ2-1; D unclear. From germline, CDR1 is KGHSH and CDR2 LQKENI. The CDR3 sequence is 12 residues long. The V gene lost 8 bases and the J gene lost 6 bases, with 11 bases spanning the gap. In nucleotides, the CDR3 is TGTGCCAGCAGTGCCCTGGGCAATGAGCAGTTCTTC. This gives the protein CASSALGNEQFF.